One sample yielded the 19 T cell receptor beta chains listed below, sequenced in a study of beta chain features in type 1 diabetes. The isolated RNA, all of it, was reverse transcribed, so expressed TCRB transcripts were what got sequenced. The method was immunoSEQ multiplex PCR; TCRdb's version includes in-frame clones alone and lacks a portion of them. Among around 240,000 clones listed, around 9.6% were seen once. The sequenced sample was naive CD4+ T cells from blood. Receptor source: a woman aged 18-29 years in good health.

This clone was picked up a small number of times. The genes are TRBV29-1 and TRBJ1-2; no definite D call. This CDR3 region has 12 residues. Trimming left V 4 bases short and J 5 bases short, with 11 bases between. Per the germline V gene, CDR1 is SQVTM and CDR2 is ANQGSEA. The CDR3 bases are TGCAGCGTTGTAGCCGGGGATTATGGCTACACCTTC. This gives the protein CSVVAGDYGYTF.

The V call is TRBV5-1, the J call TRBJ1-5, with 9 bases fitting TRBD1. CDR3 length equals 15 residues. The junction had 5 bases not matched to a gene; V was cut back by 3 bases and J by 4 bases. In germline, CDR1 is SGHRS, CDR2 YFSETQ. As DNA, the CDR3 is TGCGCCAGCAGCTCGACAGGGGGGAAAAATCAGCCCCAGCATTTT. Amino acid sequence: CASSSTGGKNQPQHF. The variable domain in full, completed from reference TRBV5-1 and TRBJ1-5, reads KAGVTQTPRYLIKTRGQQVTLSCSPISGHRSVSWYQQTPGQGLQFLFEYFSETQRNKGNFPGRFSGRQFSNSRSEMNVSTLELGDSALYLCASSSTGGKNQPQHFGDGTRLSIL.

The chain has TRBV29-1 and TRBJ1-1; perhaps TRBD1 as D (5 bases). The germline CDR1 and CDR2 sequences are SQVTM and ANQGSEA. The CDR3 is made up of 13 amino acids. The V and J ends lost 4 bases and 0 bases respectively, with 9 bases between them. CDR3 loop: CSVVGDLNTEAFF. DNA of the CDR3: TGCAGCGTTGTCGGGGACTTGAACACTGAAGCTTTCTTT.

This clone was seen a few times. The chain recombines TRBV2 with TRBJ2-5; 12 bases agree with TRBD2. The germline V gene encodes CDR1 SNHLY and CDR2 FYNNEI. Unmatched junction bases numbered 2, after V lost 1 base and J lost 2 bases. CDR3 size: 16 residues. The CDR3 loop is CASSEGTSGVQETQYF. For the CDR3, the DNA is TGTGCCAGCAGTGAAGGGACTAGCGGGGTTCAAGAGACCCAGTACTTC.

This clone was counted many times. The gene calls are TRBV7-2 and TRBJ2-1; 7 nucleotides agree with TRBD2. CDR1 is SGHTA, CDR2 FQGNSA, per germline. CDR3 size: 13 residues. The trim removed 6 bases at V and 8 bases at J, leaving 7 bases unmatched. CDR3 sequence (DNA): TGTGCCAGCAGGGCGGCTAGCGGACATGAGCAGTTCTTC. This gives the protein CASRAASGHEQFF.

The rearrangement joins TRBV4-2 to TRBJ2-3; 7 positions match TRBD2. CDR3 length: 17 residues. Germline V CDR1 and CDR2: LGHNA, YNFKEQ. V lost 4 bases, J lost 2 bases, and 12 bases stayed unmatched. The CDR3, as DNA: TGTGCCAGCAGCCCCGGGAAATTAGCGGGTTACACAGATACGCAGTATTTT. As protein: CASSPGKLAGYTDTQYF.

This clone was counted only a few times. The gene calls are TRBV9 and TRBJ2-1, with 7 bases that match TRBD2. Germline V gene sequence: CDR1 SGDLS, CDR2 YYNGEE. The trim removed 0 bases at V and 2 bases at J, leaving 2 bases unmatched. The CDR3 is 15 residues long. The CDR3 spells CASSVGLAAYNEQFF. The CDR3 region has the DNA TGTGCCAGCAGCGTAGGGCTAGCGGCCTACAATGAGCAGTTCTTC.

A few counts support this clone. The chain has TRBV7-6 and TRBJ1-2; D may be TRBD1 (5 bases). Deletions cut 6 bases from V and 3 bases from J, with 14 bases between. Germline assignment: CDR1 SGHVS and CDR2 FNYEAQ. CDR3 size: 14 residues. CDR3: CASSAGGSDYGYTF. The CDR3, as DNA: TGTGCCAGCAGTGCCGGGGGTTCCGACTATGGCTACACCTTC. Drawing the rest from reference TRBV7-6 and TRBJ1-2, the complete variable domain is GAGVSQSPRYKVTKRGQDVALRCDPISGHVSLYWYRQALGQGPEFLTYFNYEAQQDKSGLPNDRFSAERPEGSISTLTIQRTEQRDSAMYRCASSAGGSDYGYTFGSGTRLTVV.

This clone was detected only a few times. The chain employs TRBV19 and TRBJ1-1; TRBD1 agrees at 8 bases. The CDR3 spans 15 residues. Per the germline V gene, CDR1 is LNHDA and CDR2 is SQIVND (reference sequence). After removal of 3 bases from V and 1 base from J, the junction contained 4 bases not matched to a gene. CDR3 sequence reads: CASSIVTGANTEAFF. The CDR3 DNA follows: TGTGCCAGTAGTATCGTGACAGGGGCGAACACTGAAGCTTTCTTT. Filled out from reference TRBV19 and TRBJ1-1, the complete variable domain reads DGGITQSPKYLFRKEGQNVTLSCEQNLNHDAMYWYRQDPGQGLRLIYYSQIVNDFQKGDIAEGYSVSREKKESFPLTVTSAQKNPTAFYLCASSIVTGANTEAFFGQGTRLTVV.

This clone has just a few counts. The chain has TRBV7-9 and TRBJ1-4, with D possibly TRBD1 on 6 matching bases. The CDR3 has 17 residues. The V gene's germline CDR1 is SEHNR and CDR2 FQNEAQ (reference sequence). Between the trimmed V and J ends, which lost 4 bases and 3 bases, there was a span of 18 bases. CDR3: CASSSQGALGPNEKLFF. Written as DNA, the CDR3 is TGTGCCAGCAGCTCACAGGGAGCCCTCGGGCCTAATGAAAAACTGTTTTTT.

The chain joins TRBV6-1 to TRBJ1-2, with D perhaps TRBD1 (5 bases). Per germline, CDR1 MNHNS and CDR2 SASEGT. The CDR3 runs to 14 residues. V was pared by 1 base and J by 5 bases, with 11 bases between. The CDR3 nucleotides read TGTGCCAGCAGTGAAGGCGTCGGGGGATATGGCTACACCTTC. Translation gives CASSEGVGGYGYTF.

This chain connects TRBV6-5 to TRBJ2-5; TRBD1 agrees at 8 bases. Germline CDR1 reads MNHEY; CDR2 reads SVGAGI. The junction had 3 bases not matched to a gene; V was cut back by 2 bases and J by 4 bases. The CDR3 runs to 14 residues. The CDR3 region has the DNA TGTGCCAGCAGTTACCCCGGACAGGGAGAGACCCAGTACTTC. It is translated as CASSYPGQGETQYF.

There are a few counts of this clone. The rearrangement uses TRBV28 and TRBJ1-2; the match to TRBD1 covers 9 bases. V was clipped by 4 bases and J by 4 bases; unmatched bases: 1. Germline V gene data show CDR1 as MDHEN and CDR2 as SYDVKM. The CDR3 is made up of 13 amino acids. CDR3 region: CASSSGQGYGYTF. The DNA for the CDR3 is TGTGCCAGCAGTTCGGGACAGGGCTATGGCTACACCTTC.

The V gene is TRBV9, the J gene TRBJ2-3; TRBD2 aligns across 11 bases. J gave up 1 base and V 0 bases, and 13 bases lay outside the gene matches. The CDR3 sequence is 20 residues long. Germline-derived CDR1 and CDR2 are SGDLS and YYNGEE. This CDR3 reads CASSVASASGGRKGTDTQYF. The CDR3 bases are TGTGCCAGCAGCGTAGCTTCGGCTAGCGGGGGGAGGAAAGGCACAGATACGCAGTATTTT.

This clone was picked up a small number of times. V gene TRBV5-1 combines with J gene TRBJ1-5; 10 bases line up with TRBD1. V was clipped by 3 bases and J by 5 bases; unmatched bases: 8. The CDR3 runs to 16 residues. CDR1 is SGHRS and CDR2 is YFSETQ in the germline V gene. Here the CDR3 reads CASSWGTGDRDQPQHF. The CDR3 DNA is TGCGCCAGCAGCTGGGGGACAGGGGATCGAGATCAGCCCCAGCATTTT.

This clone was seen more than once but under ten times. The chain combines TRBV2 with TRBJ1-4; possibly TRBD1 for D (6 bases). The CDR3 is made up of 13 amino acids. Germline V gives CDR1 SNHLY, CDR2 FYNNEI. Deletions cut 6 bases from V and 8 bases from J, with 13 bases between. The CDR3 region has the DNA TGTGCCAGCAGCGGACAGTTGGGGGAAAAACTGTTTTTT. The encoded protein is CASSGQLGEKLFF. The variable domain in full, completed from reference TRBV2 and TRBJ1-4, reads EPEVTQTPSHQVTQMGQEVILRCVPISNHLYFYWYRQILGQKVEFLVSFYNNEISEKSEIFDDQFSVERPDGSNFTLKIRSTKLEDSAMYFCASSGQLGEKLFFGSGTQLSVL.

Comment on this clone: The DNA is omitted, as the CDR3 cannot be located on it reliably, and the CDR3 follows TCRdb's listing. The rearrangement joins TRBV30 to TRBJ1-1; TRBD1 was called by the table and not checked on the DNA. Per germline, CDR1 GTSNPN and CDR2 SVGIG (reference sequence). The length of the CDR3 is 14 amino acids, counting both ends. CDR3 residues: CAWTVGQGNTEAVF.

The CDR3 nucleotides read TGTGCCTGGAGAGGGGTCTACGAGCAGTACTTC. Translated, it gives CAWRGVYEQYF. V and J are TRBV30 and TRBJ2-7; weak D call: TRBD1 (5 bases). Germline CDR1 reads GTSNPN; CDR2 reads SVGIG (reference sequence). The germline V and J ends were trimmed by 3 bases and 3 bases, with 6 bases remaining between them. The CDR3 sequence is 11 residues long. The full variable domain, in which reference TRBV30 and TRBJ2-7 provide the parts outside the CDR3, is SQTIHQWPATLVQPVGSPLSLECTVEGTSNPNLYWYRQAAGRGLQLLFYSVGIGQISSEVPQNLSASRPQDRQFILSSKKLLLSDSGFYLCAWRGVYEQYFGPGTRLTVT.

The chain links TRBV2 to TRBJ2-1; 8 bases match TRBD2. Germline trimming cut 6 bases from V and 9 bases from J; bases unmatched to any gene: 7. The CDR3 consists of 13 residues. The V gene's germline CDR1 is SNHLY and CDR2 FYNNEI. CDR3 DNA sequence: TGTGCCAGCAGAAGACTAGCGAATGGTGAGCAGTTCTTC. It specifies CASRRLANGEQFF.